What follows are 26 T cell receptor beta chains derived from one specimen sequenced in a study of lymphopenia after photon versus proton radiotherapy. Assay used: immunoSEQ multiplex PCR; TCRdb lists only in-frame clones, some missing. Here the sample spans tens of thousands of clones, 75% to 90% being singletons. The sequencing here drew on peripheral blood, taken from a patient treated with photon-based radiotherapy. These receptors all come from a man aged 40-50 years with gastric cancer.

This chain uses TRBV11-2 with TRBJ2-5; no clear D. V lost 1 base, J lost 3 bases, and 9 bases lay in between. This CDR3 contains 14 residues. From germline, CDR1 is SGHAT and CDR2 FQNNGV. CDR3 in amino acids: CASSLGGVEETQYF. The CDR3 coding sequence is TGTGCCAGCAGCTTAGGTGGGGTCGAAGAGACCCAGTACTTC. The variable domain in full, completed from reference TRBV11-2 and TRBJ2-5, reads EAGVAQSPRYKIIEKRQSVAFWCNPISGHATLYWYQQILGQGPKLLIQFQNNGVVDDSQLPKDRFSAERLKGVDSTLKIQPAKLEDSAVYLCASSLGGVEETQYFGPGTRLLVL.

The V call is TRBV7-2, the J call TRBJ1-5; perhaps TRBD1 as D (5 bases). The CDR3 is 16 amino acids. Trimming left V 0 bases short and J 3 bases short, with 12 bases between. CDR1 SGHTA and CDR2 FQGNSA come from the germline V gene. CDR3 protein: CASSLAGALNNQPQHF. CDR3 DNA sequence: TGTGCCAGCAGCTTAGCAGGGGCTCTAAACAATCAGCCCCAGCATTTT.

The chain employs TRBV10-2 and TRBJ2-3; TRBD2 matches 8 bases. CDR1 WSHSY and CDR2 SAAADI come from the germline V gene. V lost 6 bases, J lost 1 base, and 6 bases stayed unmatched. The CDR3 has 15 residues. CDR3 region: CASSSAGGGTDTQYF. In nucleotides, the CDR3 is TGCGCCAGCAGCTCGGCGGGGGGAGGCACAGATACGCAGTATTTT.

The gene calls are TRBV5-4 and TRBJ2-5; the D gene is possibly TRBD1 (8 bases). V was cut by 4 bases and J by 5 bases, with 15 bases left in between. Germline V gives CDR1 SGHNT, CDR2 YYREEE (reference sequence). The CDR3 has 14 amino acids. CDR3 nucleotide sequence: TGTGCCAGCAGCGGAGGACAGGGAGGGGAGACCCAGTACTTC. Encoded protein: CASSGGQGGETQYF.

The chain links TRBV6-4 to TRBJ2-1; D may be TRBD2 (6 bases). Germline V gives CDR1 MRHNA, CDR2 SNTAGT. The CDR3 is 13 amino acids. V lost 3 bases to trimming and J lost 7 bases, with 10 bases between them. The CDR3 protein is CASSEAGGNEQFF. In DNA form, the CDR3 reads TGTGCCAGCAGTGAGGCCGGAGGGAATGAGCAGTTCTTC.

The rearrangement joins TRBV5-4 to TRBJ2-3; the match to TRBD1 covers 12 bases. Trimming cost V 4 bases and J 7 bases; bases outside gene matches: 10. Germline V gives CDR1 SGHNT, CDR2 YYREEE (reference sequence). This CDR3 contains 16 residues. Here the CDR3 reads CASSLKGQGATYTQYF. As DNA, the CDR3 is TGTGCCAGCAGCCTAAAGGGACAGGGGGCGACTTATACGCAGTATTTT.

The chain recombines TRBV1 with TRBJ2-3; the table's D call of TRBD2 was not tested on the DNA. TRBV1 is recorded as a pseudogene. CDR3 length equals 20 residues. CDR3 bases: TGCACCAGCACCCCTACGGGGAGAATAAGACTAGCGGACCTCACAGATACGCAGTATTTT. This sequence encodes CTSTPTGRIRLADLTDTQYF.

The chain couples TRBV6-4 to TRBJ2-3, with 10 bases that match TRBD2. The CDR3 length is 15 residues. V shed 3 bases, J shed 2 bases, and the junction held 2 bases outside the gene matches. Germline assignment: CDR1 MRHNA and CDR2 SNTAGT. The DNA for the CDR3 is TGTGCCAGCAGTGATAGCGGGGGGCCCACAGATACGCAGTATTTT. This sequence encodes CASSDSGGPTDTQYF.

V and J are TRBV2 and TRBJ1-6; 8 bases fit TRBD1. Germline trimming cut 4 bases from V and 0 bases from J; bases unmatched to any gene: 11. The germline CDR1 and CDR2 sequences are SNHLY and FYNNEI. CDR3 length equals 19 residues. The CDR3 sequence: CASSVPRDRSGSYNSPLHF. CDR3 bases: TGTGCCAGCAGTGTTCCCCGGGACAGGTCAGGCTCCTATAATTCACCCCTCCACTTT. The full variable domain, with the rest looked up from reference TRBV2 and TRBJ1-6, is EPEVTQTPSHQVTQMGQEVILRCVPISNHLYFYWYRQILGQKVEFLVSFYNNEISEKSEIFDDQFSVERPDGSNFTLKIRSTKLEDSAMYFCASSVPRDRSGSYNSPLHFGNGTRLTVT.

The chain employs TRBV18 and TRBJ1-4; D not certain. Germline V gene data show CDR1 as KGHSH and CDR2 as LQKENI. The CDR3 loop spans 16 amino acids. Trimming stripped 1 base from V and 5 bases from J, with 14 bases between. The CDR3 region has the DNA TGTGCCAGCTCACCACAATCGGCAGGCGGCAATGAAAAACTGTTTTTT. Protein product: CASSPQSAGGNEKLFF.

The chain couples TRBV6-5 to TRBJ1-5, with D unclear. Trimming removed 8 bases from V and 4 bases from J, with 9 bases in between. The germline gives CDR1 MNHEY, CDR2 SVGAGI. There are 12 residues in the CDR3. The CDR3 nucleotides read TGTGCCAGCCGGAGAGAGAATCAGCCCCAGCATTTT. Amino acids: CASRRENQPQHF.

CDR3 DNA sequence: TGTGCCAGTAGTAGGATGGTAGGGGCCATGCAATCTCAGCCCCAGCATTTT. This translates into CASSRMVGAMQSQPQHF. The genes are TRBV19 and TRBJ1-5; tentative D call: TRBD1 (5 bases). V lost 4 bases and J lost 6, with 22 bases in between. CDR1 is LNHDA, CDR2 SQIVND, per germline (reference sequence). The length of the CDR3 is 17 residues.

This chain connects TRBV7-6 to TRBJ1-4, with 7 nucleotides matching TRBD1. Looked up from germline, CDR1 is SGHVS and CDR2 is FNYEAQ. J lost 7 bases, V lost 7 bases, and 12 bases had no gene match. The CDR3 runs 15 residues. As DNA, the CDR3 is TGTGCCAGCAAGGGGGCCGGGCGTCTGGGTGAAAAACTGTTTTTT. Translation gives CASKGAGRLGEKLFF. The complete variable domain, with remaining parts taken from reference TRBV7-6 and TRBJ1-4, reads GAGVSQSPRYKVTKRGQDVALRCDPISGHVSLYWYRQALGQGPEFLTYFNYEAQQDKSGLPNDRFSAERPEGSISTLTIQRTEQRDSAMYRCASKGAGRLGEKLFFGSGTQLSVL.

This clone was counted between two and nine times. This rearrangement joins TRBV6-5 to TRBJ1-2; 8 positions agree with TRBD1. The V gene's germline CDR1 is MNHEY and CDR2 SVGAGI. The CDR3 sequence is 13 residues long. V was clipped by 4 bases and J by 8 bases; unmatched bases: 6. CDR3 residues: CASSSGGVGGYTF. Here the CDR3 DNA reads TGTGCCAGCAGTTCAGGGGGCGTCGGGGGCTACACCTTC.

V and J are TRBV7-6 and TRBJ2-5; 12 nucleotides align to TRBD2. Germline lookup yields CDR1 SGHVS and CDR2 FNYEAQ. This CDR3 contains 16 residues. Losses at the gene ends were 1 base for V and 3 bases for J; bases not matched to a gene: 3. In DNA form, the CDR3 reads TGTGCCAGCAGCTTAGGGGCTAGCGGGGGGGAAGAGACCCAGTACTTC. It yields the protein CASSLGASGGEETQYF.

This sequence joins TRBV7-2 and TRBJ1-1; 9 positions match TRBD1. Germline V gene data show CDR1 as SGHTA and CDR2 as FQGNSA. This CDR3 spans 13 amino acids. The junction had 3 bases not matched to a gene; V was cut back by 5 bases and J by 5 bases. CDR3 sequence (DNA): TGTGCCAGCAGCGGACAGGGGAGAACTGAAGCTTTCTTT. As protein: CASSGQGRTEAFF.

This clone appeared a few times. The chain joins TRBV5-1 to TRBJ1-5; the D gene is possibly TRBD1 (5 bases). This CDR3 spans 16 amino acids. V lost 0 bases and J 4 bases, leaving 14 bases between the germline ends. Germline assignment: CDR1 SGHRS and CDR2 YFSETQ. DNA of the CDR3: TGCGCCAGCAGCTTGGCTCCGTCAGGGACTAATCAGCCCCAGCATTTT. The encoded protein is CASSLAPSGTNQPQHF.

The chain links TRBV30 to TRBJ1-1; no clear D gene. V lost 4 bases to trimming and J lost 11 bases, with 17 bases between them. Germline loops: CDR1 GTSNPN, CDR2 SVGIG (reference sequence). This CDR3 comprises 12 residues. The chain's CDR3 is CAWTTLPGAAFF. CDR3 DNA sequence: TGTGCCTGGACCACCCTCCCGGGCGCGGCTTTCTTT.

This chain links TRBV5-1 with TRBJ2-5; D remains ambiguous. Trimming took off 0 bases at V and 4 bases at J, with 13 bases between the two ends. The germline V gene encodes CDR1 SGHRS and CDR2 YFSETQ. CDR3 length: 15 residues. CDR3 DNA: TGCGCCAGCAGCTTGGCATCTGCGGTGGGAGAGACCCAGTACTTC. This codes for CASSLASAVGETQYF.

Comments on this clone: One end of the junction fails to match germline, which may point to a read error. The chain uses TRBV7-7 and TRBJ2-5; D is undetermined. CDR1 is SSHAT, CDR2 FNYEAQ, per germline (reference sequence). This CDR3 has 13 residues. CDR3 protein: CASSLGPEVDQYF. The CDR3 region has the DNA TGTGCTAGCAGCTTGGGCCCAGAGGTCGACCAGTACTTC.

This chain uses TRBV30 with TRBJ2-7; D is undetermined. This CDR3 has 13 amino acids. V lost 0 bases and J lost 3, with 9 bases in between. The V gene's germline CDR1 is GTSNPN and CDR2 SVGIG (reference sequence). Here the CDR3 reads CAWSVMGNYEQYF. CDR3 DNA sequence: TGTGCCTGGAGTGTGATGGGGAACTACGAGCAGTACTTC.

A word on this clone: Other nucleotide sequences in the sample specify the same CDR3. The CDR3 region has the DNA TGCAGTGCTACTTTCCAAGAGACCCAGTACTTC. Its translation: CSATFQETQYF. The V gene is TRBV20-1, the J gene TRBJ2-5; D gene unclear. Trimming took 4 bases from V and 1 from J, leaving 4 bases between them. Germline V CDR1 and CDR2: DFQATT, SNEGSKA (reference sequence). CDR3 length: 11 residues.

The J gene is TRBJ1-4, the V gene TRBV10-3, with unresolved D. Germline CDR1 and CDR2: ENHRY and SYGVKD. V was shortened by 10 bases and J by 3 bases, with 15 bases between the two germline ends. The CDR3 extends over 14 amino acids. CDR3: CATRQFESNEKLFF. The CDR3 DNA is TGTGCCACCCGACAATTTGAGTCTAATGAAAAACTGTTTTTT.

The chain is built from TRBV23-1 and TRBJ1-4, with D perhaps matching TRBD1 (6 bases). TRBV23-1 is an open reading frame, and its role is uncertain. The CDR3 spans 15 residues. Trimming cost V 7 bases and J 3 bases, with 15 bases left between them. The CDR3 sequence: CASIPSKGANEKLFF. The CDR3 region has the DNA TGCGCCAGCATCCCTTCCAAGGGGGCTAATGAAAAACTGTTTTTT.

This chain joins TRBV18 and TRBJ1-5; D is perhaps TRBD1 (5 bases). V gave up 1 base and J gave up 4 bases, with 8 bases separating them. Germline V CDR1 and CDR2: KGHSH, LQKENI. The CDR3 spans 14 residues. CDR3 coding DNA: TGTGCCAGCTCACCACAGCCAGGGAATCAGCCCCAGCATTTT. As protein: CASSPQPGNQPQHF.

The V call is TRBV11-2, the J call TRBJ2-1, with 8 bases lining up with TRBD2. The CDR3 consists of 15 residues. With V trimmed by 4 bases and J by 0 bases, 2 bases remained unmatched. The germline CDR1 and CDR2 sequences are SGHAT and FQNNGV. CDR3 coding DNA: TGTGCCAGCAGCTCGGGGGGGAGCTCCTACAATGAGCAGTTCTTC. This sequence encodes CASSSGGSSYNEQFF.